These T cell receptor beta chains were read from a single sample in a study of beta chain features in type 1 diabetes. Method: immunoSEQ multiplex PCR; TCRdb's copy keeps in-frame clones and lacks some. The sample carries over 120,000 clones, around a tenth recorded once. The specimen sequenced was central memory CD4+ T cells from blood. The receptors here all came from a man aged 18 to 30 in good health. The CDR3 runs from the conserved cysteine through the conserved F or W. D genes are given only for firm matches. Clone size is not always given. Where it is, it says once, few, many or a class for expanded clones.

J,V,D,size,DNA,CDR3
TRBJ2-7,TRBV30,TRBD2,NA,TGTGCCTGGACTAGCGGGACCTACGAGCAGTACTTC,CAWTSGTYEQYF
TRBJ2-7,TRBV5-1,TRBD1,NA,TGCGCCAGCAGCTTGCAGGGGGCCTACGAGCAGTACTTC,CASSLQGAYEQYF
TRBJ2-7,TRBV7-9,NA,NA,TGTGCCAGCAGCTACGTAAACAGCTCCTACGAGCAGTACTTC,CASSYVNSSYEQYF
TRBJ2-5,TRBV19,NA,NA,TGTGCCAGTAGTATATTGACAGGTTCGGCAGAGACCCAGTACTTC,CASSILTGSAETQYF
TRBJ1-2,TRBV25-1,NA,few,TGTGCCAGCAGTGAATTGGGGGGAGATCCGAACTATGGCTACACCTTC,CASSELGGDPNYGYTF
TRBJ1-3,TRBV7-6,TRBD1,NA,TGTGCCAGCAGCTCTAACAGGGGACCTGGAAACACCATATATTTT,CASSSNRGPGNTIYF
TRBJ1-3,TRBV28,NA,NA,TGTGCCAGCAGTATTCAGACAGGCTCTGGAAACACCATATATTTT,CASSIQTGSGNTIYF
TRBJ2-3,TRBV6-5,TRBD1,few,TGTGCCAGCAGACGACAGGGATCCACAGATACGCAGTATTTT,CASRRQGSTDTQYF
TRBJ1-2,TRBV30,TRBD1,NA,TGTGCCTGGAGTGTACAGGGGGACGGCTACACCTTC,CAWSVQGDGYTF
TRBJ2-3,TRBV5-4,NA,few,TGTGCCAGCAGCTTTCCGGGATCCACAGATACGCAGTATTTT,CASSFPGSTDTQYF
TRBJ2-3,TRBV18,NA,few,TGTGCCAGCTCACCATTGGGGGCGCCCACAGATACGCAGTATTTT,CASSPLGAPTDTQYF
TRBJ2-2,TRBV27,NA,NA,TGTGCCAGCAGTCCAATCTTGCGGGGACGGAACACCGGGGAGCTGTTTTTT,CASSPILRGRNTGELFF
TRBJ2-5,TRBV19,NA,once,TGTGCCAGTAGTATGAGGGCCTGGGGGGACGAGACCCAGTACTTC,CASSMRAWGDETQYF
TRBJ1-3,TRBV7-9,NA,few,TGTGCCAGCAGCTTAGCGTCAGGGACTGGAAACACCATATATTTT,CASSLASGTGNTIYF
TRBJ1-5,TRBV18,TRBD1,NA,TGTGCCAGCTCAGTGGACAGGGGGCTAGGACAGCCCCAGCATTTT,CASSVDRGLGQPQHF
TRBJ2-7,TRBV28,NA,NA,TGTGCCAGCAGTTTATGGGCAGGTGATCTTCCCCTTTTCTACGAGCAGTACTTC,CASSLWAGDLPLFYEQYF
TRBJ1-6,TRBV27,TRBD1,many,TGTGCCAGCAGTTCGGGAGGGACAGTAAATTCACCCCTCCACTTT,CASSSGGTVNSPLHF
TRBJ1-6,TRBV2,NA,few,TGTGCCAGCAGTGGGATCGAGGGTAATTCACCCCTCCACTTT,CASSGIEGNSPLHF
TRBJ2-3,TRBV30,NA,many,TGTGCCTGGTCTTGGGGCGTTGAAGATACGCAGTATTTT,CAWSWGVEDTQYF
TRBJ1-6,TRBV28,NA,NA,TGTGCCAGCAGAGTTGAGAGCTCCTATAATTCACCCCTCCACTTT,CASRVESSYNSPLHF
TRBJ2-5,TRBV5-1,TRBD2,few,TGCGCCAGCCGGACTAGCGGGCTGCAAGAGACCCAGTACTTC,CASRTSGLQETQYF
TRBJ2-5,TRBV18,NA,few,TGTGCCAGCTCACCAGCCCAGGTCGAGACCCAGTACTTC,CASSPAQVETQYF